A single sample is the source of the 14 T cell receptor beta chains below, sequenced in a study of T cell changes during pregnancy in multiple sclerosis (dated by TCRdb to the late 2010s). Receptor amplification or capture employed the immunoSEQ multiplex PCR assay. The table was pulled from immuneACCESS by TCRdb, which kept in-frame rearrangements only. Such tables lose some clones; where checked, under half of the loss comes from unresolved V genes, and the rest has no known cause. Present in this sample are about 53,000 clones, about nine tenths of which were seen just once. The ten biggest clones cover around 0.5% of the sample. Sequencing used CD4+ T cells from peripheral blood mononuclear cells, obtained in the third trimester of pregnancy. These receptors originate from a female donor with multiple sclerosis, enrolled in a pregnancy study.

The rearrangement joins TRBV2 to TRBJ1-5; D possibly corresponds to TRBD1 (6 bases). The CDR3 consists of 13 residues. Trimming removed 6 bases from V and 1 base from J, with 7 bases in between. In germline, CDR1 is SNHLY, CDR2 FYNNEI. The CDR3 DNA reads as TGTGCCAGCAGACAGGGAAGCAATCAGCCCCAGCATTTT. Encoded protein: CASRQGSNQPQHF. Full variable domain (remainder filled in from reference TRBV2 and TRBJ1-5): EPEVTQTPSHQVTQMGQEVILRCVPISNHLYFYWYRQILGQKVEFLVSFYNNEISEKSEIFDDQFSVERPDGSNFTLKIRSTKLEDSAMYFCASRQGSNQPQHFGDGTRLSIL.

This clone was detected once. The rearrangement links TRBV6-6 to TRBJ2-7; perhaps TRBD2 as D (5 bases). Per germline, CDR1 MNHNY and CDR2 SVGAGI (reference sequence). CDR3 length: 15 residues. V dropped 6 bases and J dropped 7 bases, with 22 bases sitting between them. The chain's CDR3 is CASSPGVASLGEQYF. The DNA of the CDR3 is TGTGCCAGCAGCCCCGGGGTGGCGAGCCTAGGGGAGCAGTACTTC.

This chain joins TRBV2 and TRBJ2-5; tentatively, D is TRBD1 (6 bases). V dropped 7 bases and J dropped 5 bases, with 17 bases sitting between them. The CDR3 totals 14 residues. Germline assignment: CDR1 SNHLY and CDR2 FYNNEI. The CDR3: CASTLMTGLETQYF. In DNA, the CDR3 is TGTGCCAGCACCCTCATGACAGGTTTGGAGACCCAGTACTTC.

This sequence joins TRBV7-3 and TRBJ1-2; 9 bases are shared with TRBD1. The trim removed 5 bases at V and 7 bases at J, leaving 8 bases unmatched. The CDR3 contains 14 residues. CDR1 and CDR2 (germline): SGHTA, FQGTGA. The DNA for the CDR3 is TGTGCCAGCAGCCCTACAGGGGGCGCGGGTGGCTACACCTTC. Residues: CASSPTGGAGGYTF.

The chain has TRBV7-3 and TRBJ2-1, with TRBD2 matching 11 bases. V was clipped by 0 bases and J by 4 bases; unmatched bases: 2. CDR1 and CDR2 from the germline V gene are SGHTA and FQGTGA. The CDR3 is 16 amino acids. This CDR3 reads CASSLTSSGGYNEQFF. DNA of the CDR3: TGTGCCAGCAGCTTAACATCTAGCGGGGGGTACAATGAGCAGTTCTTC.

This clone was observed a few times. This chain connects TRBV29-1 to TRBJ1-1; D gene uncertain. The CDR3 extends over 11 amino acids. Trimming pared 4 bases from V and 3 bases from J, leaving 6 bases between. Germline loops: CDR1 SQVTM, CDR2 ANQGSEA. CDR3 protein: CSVVLDTEAFF. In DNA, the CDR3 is TGCAGCGTTGTCTTAGACACTGAAGCTTTCTTT.

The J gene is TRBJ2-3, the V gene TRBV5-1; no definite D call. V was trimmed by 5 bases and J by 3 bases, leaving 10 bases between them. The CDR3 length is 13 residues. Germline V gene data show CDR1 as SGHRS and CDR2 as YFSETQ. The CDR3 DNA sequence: TGCGCCAGCAGTAGATCCGGGACAGATACGCAGTATTTT. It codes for CASSRSGTDTQYF.

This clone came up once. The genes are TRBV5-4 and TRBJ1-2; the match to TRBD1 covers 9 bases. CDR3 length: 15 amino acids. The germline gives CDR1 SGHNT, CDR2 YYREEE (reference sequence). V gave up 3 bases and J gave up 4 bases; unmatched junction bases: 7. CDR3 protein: CASSSAQTGGYGYTF. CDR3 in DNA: TGTGCCAGCAGCTCCGCCCAGACAGGGGGCTATGGCTACACCTTC.

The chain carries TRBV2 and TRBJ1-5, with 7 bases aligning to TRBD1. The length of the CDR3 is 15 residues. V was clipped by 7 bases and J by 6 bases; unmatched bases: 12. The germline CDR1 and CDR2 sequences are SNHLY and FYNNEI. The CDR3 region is CASKITGQKSQPQHF. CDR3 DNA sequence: TGTGCCAGCAAGATAACGGGACAGAAGAGTCAGCCCCAGCATTTT.

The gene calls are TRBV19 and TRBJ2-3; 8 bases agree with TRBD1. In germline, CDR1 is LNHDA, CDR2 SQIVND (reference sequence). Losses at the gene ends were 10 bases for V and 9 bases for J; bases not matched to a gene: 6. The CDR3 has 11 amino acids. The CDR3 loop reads CATRQGLTQYF. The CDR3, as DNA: TGTGCCACCCGACAGGGGCTAACGCAGTATTTT.

CDR3 sequence reads: CASRSPGQGISWPQHF. CDR3 nucleotides: TGTGCCAGTAGGTCACCGGGACAGGGCATCTCGTGGCCCCAGCATTTT. The chain uses TRBV19 and TRBJ1-5, with 9 bases fitting TRBD1. Germline V gene lookup returns CDR1 LNHDA and CDR2 SQIVND (reference sequence). This CDR3 has 16 residues. Unmatched junction bases numbered 15, after V lost 6 bases and J lost 9 bases.

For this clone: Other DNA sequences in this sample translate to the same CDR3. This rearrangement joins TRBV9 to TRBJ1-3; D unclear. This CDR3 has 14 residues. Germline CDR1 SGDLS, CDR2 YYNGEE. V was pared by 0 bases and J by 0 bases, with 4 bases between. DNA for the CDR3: TGTGCCAGCAGCGTAGGGAGCTCTGGAAACACCATATATTTT. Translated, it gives CASSVGSSGNTIYF.

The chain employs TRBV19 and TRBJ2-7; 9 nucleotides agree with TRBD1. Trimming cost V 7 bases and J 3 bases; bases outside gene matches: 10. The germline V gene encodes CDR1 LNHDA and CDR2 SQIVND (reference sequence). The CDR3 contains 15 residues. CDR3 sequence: CASKRSGTGLYEQYF. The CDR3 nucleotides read TGTGCCAGTAAAAGGTCCGGGACAGGGCTCTACGAGCAGTACTTC.

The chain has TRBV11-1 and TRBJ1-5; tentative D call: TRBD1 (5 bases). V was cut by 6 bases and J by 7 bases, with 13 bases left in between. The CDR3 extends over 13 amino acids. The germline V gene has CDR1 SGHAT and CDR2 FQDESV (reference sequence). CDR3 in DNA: TGTGCCAGCAGTCAGGGCCGTGGGCAGCCCCAGCATTTT. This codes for CASSQGRGQPQHF.